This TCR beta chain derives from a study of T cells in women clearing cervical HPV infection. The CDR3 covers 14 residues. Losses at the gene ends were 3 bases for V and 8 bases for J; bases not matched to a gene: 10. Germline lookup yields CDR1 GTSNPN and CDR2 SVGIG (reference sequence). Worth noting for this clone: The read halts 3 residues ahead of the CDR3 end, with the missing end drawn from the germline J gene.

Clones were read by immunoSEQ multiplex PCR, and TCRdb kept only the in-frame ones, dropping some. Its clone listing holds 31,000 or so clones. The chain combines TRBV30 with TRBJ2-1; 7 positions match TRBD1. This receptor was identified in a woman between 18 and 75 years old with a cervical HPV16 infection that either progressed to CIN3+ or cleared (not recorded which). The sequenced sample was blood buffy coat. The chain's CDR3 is CAWRGKQGWDEQFF. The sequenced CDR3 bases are TGTGCCTGGAGGGGGAAACAGGGGTGGGATGAG.